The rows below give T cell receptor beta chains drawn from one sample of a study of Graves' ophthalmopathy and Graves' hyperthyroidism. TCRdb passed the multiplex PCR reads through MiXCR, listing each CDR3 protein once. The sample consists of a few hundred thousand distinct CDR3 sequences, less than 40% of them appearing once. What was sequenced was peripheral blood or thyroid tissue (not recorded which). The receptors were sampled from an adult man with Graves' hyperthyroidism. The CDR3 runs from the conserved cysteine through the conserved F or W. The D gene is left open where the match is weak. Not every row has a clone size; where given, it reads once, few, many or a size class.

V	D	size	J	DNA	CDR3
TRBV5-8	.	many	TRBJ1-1	TGTGCCAGCAGCTGGGGTTTGGGACAGAACACTGAAGCTTTCTTT	CASSWGLGQNTEAFF
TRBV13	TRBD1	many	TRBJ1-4	TGTGCCAGCAGTAGACGGGACAGCCAGAGAACTAATGAAAAACTGTTTTTT	CASSRRDSQRTNEKLFF
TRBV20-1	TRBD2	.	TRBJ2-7	TGCAGTGCTAGACTAGCGGGAGCCCACGAGCAGTGCTTC	CSARLAGAHEQCF
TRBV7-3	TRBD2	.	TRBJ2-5	TGTGCCAGCAGCCCCCTCGAGCGGGAGTTCGCAGATACGCAGTACTTC	CASSPLEREFADTQYF
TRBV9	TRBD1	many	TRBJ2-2	TGTGCCAGCAGCGTAGCCAGGACAGGGCTGAACACCGGGGAGCTGTTTTTT	CASSVARTGLNTGELFF
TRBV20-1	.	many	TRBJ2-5	TGCAGTGCCAGAGACCCCGGGGCAGAGACCCAGTACTTC	CSARDPGAETQYF
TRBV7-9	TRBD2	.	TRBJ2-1	TGTGCCAGCAGCGCTAGCTTATGGGGGGGTTACAATGAGCAGTTCTTC	CASSASLWGGYNEQFF
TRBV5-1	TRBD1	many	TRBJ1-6	TGCGCCAGCAGCTTGGATACAGGGGCGAATTCACCCCTCCACTTT	CASSLDTGANSPLHF
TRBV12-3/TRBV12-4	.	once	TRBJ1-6	TGTGCCAGCAGTGAAAATAGAGGGACCTCCTATAATTCACCCCTCCACTTT	CASSENRGTSYNSPLHF
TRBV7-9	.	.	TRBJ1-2	TGTGCCAGCAGCTTTGAGGGTGTGGGGCCTTATGGCTACACCTTC	CASSFEGVGPYGYTF
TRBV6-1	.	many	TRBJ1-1	TGTGCCAGCAGTGAACGACGCGTGCTGAACACTGAAGCTTTCTTT	CASSERRVLNTEAFF
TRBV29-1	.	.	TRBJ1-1	TGCAGCGAGCGCTCAGGCCGCATGAACACTGAAGCTTTCTTT	CSERSGRMNTEAFF
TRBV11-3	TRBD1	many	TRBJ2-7	TGTGCCAGCAGCCCCCAAATCGTCCAGGGGGACTCCTACGAGCAGTACTTC	CASSPQIVQGDSYEQYF
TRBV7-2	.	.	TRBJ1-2	TGTGCCAGCAGGGGCCCCTCTGCGCCTGGCTACACCTTC	CASRGPSAPGYTF
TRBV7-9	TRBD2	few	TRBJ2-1	TGTGCCAGCAGCCCGGGACTAGACGATGAGCAGTTCTTC	CASSPGLDDEQFF
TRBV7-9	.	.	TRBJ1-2	TGTGCCAGCAGCCGTTCGGCAGTTTCTACTAACTATGGCTACACCTTC	CASSRSAVSTNYGYTF
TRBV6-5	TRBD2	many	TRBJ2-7	TGTGCCAGCAGTCCGGGGACTACCACCCAACTGGGGGAGCAGTACTTC	CASSPGTTTQLGEQYF
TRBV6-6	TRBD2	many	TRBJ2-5	TGTGCCAGCAGGACGAGCGGGAGCCGCCAAGAGACCCAGTACTTC	CASRTSGSRQETQYF
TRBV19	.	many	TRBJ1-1	TGTGCCAGTAGTATAATGAGTGAAGCTTTCTTT	CASSIMSEAFF
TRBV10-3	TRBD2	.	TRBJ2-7	TGTGCCATCGGGACTAGCGGGCCATACGAGCAGTACTTC	CAIGTSGPYEQYF
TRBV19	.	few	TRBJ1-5	TGTGCCAGTAGTCAATCGGACAGTTATCTTAGCAATCAGCCCCAGCATTTT	CASSQSDSYLSNQPQHF
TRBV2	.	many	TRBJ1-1	TGTGCCAGCACCCGGGACACCTTGAACACTGAAGCTTTCTTT	CASTRDTLNTEAFF
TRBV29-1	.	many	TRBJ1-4	TGCAGCGTCTCTAACACGGCAACTAATGAAAAACTGTTTTTT	CSVSNTATNEKLFF
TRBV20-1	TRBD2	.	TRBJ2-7	TGCAGTGCGGCGGGAGTTCGGAACGAGCAGTACTTC	CSAAGVRNEQYF
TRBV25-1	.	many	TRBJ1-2	TGTGCCGGCAGTGAAGTAAACAGCCTGATGTATGGCTACACCTTC	CAGSEVNSLMYGYTF
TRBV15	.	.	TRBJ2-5	TGTGCCACCAGCAGCTCAGCTGGGGCCCAGTACTTC	CATSSSAGAQYF
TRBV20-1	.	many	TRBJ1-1	TGCAGTGCTCCGACGGACAGCCAAAACACTGAAGCTTTCTTT	CSAPTDSQNTEAFF
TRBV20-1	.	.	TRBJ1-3	TGCAGTGCTAGAGGAGGCGGGGGGTACCGCTCTGGAAACACCATATATTTT	CSARGGGGYRSGNTIYF
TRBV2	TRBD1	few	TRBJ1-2	TGTGCCAGCAGTCGCCCCGGGGACAGGGGGCTCGTCGGCTATGGCTACACCTTC	CASSRPGDRGLVGYGYTF
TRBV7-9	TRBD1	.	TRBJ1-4	TGTGCCAGCAGCTTCCGGGACAGGGGGCGCCTGGATGAAAAACTGTTTTTT	CASSFRDRGRLDEKLFF
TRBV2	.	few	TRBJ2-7	TGTGCCTGGAGTGACAGCTACGAGCAGTACTTC	CAWSDSYEQYF
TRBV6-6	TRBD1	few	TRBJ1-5	TGTGCCAGCACAGGGACAGGGGTGAGTGGCAATCAGCCCCAGCATTTT	CASTGTGVSGNQPQHF
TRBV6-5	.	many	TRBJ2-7	TGTGCCAGCAGTCCAACCCAACACCACGGACAGATCCGCGAGCAGTACTTC	CASSPTQHHGQIREQYF
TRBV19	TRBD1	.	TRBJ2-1	TGTGCCAGTAGTAGGACCGCTGCCGGGACAGCATACAATGAGCAGTTCTTC	CASSRTAAGTAYNEQFF
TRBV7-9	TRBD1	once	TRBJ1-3	TGCGCCAGCAGAGCGACAGGGGTCGGCAACACCATATATTTT	CASRATGVGNTIYF
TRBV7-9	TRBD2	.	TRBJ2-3	TGTGCCAGCAGCTTAGACCGGACTAGCGGTCTCACAGATACGCAGTATTTT	CASSLDRTSGLTDTQYF
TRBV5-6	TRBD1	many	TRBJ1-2	TGTGCCAGCAGCGTCGACAGGGGCAACTATGGCTACACCTTC	CASSVDRGNYGYTF
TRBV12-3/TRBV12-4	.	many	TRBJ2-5	TGTGCCAGCGGATTTACCCAGGGGGGAGGGACCCAGTACTTC	CASGFTQGGGTQYF
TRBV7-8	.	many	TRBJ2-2	TGTGCCAGCAGCTTAGGGACACGTAACACCGGGGAGCTGTTTTTT	CASSLGTRNTGELFF
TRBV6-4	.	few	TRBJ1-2	TGTGCCAGCAGGGCCGGGGTATCCTATGGCTACACCTTC	CASRAGVSYGYTF
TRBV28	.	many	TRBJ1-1	TGTGCCAGCAGGGGGGACACTGAAGCTTTCTTT	CASRGDTEAFF
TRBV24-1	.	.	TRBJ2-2	TGTGCCACCAGTGATAGAGCTAACACCGGGGAGCTGTTTTTT	CATSDRANTGELFF
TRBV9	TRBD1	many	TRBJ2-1	TGTGCCAGCAGCGTAGCCCGGGACAGACCATCCTACAATGAGCAGTTCTTC	CASSVARDRPSYNEQFF